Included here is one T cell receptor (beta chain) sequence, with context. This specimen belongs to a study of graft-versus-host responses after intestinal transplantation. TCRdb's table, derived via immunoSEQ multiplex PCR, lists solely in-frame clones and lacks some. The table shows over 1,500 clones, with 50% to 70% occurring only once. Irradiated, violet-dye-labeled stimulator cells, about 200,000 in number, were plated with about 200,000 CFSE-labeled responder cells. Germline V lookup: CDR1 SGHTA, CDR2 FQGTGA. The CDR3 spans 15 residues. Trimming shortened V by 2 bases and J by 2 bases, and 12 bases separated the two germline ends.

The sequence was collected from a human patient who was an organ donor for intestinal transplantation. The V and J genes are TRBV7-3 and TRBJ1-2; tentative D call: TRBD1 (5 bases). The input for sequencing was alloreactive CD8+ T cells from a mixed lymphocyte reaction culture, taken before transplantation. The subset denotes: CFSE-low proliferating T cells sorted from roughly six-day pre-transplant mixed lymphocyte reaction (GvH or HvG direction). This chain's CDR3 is CASSLVGGGNYGYTF. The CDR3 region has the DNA TGTGCCAGCAGCTTAGTCGGGGGGGGGAACTATGGCTACACCTTC.